This TCR beta chain stems from a study of blood T cell repertoires in COVID-19. Looking at the study overall: Acute and convalescent COVID-19 samples came from the United States, Italy and Spain. T cells, B-cell-depleted T cells, or PBMCs supplied cDNA or gDNA.

Germline CDR1 reads SGHVS; CDR2 reads FQNEAQ. This CDR3 has 16 residues. V dropped 4 bases and J dropped 1; count of bases not matched to a gene: 10. This clone came up once. Original handling: By means of reference gene primer amplification, nucleated cell counts were estimated. This table comes from immunoSEQ multiplex PCR, and its TCRdb copy is limited to in-frame clones, with some not included. That table is the source of V, J and clone size, and D and trimming were worked out from the DNA. The data contain tens of thousands of clones, 88% of them singletons. The source material was peripheral blood. This clonotype originated in a human donor in a cohort sampled during active COVID-19. The chain links TRBV7-8 to TRBJ2-7, with 7 bases aligning to TRBD2. CDR3 sequence: CASSSRRLANSYEQYF. DNA of the CDR3: TGTGCCAGCAGCTCCAGAAGACTAGCTAATTCCTACGAGCAGTACTTC.